This note documents a single TCR beta chain sequence. A far larger clone is one nucleotide away, so this likely arose from a read error. CDR3 size: 11 residues. Germline V lookup: CDR1 MRHNA, CDR2 SNTAGT. Deletions cut 8 bases from V and 6 bases from J, with 10 bases between. This record comes from a study of prognosis after radiotherapy for stage I lung cancer. Genomic DNA provided the template from which TCR beta CDR3 was amplified by two-round multiplex PCR. It was primers specific to each TRBV and TRBJ gene that first-round PCR used. One entry per CDR3 protein results from TCRdb running MiXCR on the multiplex PCR reads. The data contain 45,000 to 60,000 distinct CDR3 sequences, less than 35% of them singletons.

The chain is built from TRBV6-4 and TRBJ1-1; D remains unclear. Here the sequenced sample was PBMCs, taken before or after stereotactic body radiation therapy (not recorded which). The sequence came from a donor aged 50 or older with non-small cell lung cancer. The DNA of the CDR3 is TGTGCCAGCGTGCTGCGGGCTGAAGCTTTCTTT. Its protein product is CASVLRAEAFF.